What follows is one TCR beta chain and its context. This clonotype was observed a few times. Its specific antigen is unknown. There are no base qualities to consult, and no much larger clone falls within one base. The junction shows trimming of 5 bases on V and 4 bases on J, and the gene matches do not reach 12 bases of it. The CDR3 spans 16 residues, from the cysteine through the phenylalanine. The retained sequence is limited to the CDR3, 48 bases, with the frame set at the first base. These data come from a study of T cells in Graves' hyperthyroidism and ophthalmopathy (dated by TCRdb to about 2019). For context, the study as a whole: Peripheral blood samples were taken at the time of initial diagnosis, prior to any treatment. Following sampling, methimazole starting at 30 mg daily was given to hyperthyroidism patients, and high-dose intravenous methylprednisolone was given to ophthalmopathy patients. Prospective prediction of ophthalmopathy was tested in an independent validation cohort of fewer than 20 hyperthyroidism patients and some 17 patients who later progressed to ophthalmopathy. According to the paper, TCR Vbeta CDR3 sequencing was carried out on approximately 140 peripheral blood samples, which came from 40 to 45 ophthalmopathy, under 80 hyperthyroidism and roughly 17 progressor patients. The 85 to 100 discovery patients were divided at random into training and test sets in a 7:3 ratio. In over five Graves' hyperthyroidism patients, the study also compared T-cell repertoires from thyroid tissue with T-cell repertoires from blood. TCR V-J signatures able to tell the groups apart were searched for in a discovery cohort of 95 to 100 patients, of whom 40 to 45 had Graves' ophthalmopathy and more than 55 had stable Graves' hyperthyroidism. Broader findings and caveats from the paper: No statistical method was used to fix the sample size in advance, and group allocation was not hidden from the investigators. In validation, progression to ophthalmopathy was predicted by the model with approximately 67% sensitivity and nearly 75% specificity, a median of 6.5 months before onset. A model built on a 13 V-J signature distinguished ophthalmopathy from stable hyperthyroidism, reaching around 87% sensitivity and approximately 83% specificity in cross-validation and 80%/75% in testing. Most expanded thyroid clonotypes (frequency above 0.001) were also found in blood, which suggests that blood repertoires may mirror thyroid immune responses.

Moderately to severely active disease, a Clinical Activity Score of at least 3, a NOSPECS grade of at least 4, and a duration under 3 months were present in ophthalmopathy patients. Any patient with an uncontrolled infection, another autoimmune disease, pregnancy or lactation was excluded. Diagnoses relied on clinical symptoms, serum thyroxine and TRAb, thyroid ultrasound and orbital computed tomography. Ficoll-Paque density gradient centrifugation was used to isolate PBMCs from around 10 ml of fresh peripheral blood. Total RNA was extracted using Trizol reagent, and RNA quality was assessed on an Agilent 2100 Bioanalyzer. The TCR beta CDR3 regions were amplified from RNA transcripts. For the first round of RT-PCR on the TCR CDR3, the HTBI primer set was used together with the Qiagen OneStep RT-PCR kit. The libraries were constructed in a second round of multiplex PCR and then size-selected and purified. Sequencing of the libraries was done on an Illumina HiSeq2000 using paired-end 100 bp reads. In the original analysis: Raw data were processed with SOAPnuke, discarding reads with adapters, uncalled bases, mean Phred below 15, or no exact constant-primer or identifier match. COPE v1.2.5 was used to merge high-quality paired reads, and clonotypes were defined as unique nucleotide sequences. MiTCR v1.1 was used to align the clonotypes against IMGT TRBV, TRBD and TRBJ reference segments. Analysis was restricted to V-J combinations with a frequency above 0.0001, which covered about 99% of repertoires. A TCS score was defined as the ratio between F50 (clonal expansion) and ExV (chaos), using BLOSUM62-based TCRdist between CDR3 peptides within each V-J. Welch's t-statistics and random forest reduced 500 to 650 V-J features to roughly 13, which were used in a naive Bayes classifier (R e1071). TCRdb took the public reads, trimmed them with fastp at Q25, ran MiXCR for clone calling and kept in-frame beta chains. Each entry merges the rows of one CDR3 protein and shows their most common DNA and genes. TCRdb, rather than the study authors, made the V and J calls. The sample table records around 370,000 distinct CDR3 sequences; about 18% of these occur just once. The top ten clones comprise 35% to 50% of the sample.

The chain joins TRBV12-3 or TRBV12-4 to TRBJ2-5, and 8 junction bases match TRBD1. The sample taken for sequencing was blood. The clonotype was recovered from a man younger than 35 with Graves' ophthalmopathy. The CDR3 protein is CASSLRTGMWAETQYF. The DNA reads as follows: TGTGCCAGCAGTCTCCGGACAGGGATGTGGGCAGAGACCCAGTACTTC.